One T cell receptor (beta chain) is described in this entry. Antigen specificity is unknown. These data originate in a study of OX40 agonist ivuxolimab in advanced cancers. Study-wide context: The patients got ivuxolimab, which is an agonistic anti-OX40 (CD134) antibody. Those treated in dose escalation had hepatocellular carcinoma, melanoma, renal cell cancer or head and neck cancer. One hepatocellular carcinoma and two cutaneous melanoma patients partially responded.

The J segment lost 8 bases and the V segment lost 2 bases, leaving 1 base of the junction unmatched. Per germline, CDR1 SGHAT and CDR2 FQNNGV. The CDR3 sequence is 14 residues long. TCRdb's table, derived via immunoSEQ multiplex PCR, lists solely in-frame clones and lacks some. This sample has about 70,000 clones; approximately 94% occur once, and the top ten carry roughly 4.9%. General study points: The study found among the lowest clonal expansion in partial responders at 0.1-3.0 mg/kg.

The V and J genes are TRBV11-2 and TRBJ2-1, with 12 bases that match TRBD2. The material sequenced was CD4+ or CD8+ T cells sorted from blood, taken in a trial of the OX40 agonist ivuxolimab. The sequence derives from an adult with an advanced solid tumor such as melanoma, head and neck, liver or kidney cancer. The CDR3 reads CASSLTSGRYEQFF. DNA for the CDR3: TGTGCCAGCAGCTTAACTAGCGGGAGGTATGAGCAGTTCTTC.